This T cell receptor beta chain comes out of a study of neurological immune-mediated disorders. Study-wide results and caveats: Multiple sclerosis was found to have the least TCR clonal expansion, below healthy controls, and HTLV-1-associated myelopathy the most. Expanded clones shared no CDR3 amino acid sequences across subjects, suggesting private repertoires in all groups.

Remarks on this clonotype: Antigen: not known. This may be a read error, as it is one base from a much larger clone.

CDR3 length: 11 residues. Trimming removed 8 bases at V and 3 bases at J, with 5 bases between. CDR1 is SNHLY, CDR2 FYNNEI, per germline. One entry per CDR3 protein, called by TCRdb with MiXCR from the 5' RACE reads. The table records tens of thousands of distinct CDR3 sequences, 10% of them present only once. V is TRBV2 and J is TRBJ1-3; D unresolved. The sequencing input was PBMCs. This TCR derives from a woman aged 55 to 70 with HTLV-1-associated myelopathy (HAM/TSP). The CDR3 sequence is CASLYGNTIYF. The DNA of the CDR3 is TGTGCCAGCCTCTATGGAAACACCATATATTTT.